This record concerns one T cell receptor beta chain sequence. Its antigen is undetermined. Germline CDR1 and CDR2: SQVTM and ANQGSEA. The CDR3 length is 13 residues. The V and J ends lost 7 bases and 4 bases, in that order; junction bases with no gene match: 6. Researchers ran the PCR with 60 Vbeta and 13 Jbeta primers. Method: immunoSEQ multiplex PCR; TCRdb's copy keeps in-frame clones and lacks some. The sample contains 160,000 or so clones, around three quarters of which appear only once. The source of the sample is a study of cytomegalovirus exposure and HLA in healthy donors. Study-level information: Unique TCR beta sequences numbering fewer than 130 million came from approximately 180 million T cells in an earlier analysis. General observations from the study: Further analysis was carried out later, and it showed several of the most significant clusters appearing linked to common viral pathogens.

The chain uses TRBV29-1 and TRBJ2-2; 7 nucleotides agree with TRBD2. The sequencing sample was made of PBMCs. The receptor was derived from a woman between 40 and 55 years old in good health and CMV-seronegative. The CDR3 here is CSAAGVGTGELFF. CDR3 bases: TGCAGCGCTGCGGGAGTTGGCACCGGGGAGCTGTTTTTT.